The T cell receptor beta chain under discussion was sequenced for a study of cytomegalovirus exposure and HLA in healthy donors. Study-wide points: Later, an analysis found that TCR clusters from the first cohort tended to co-occur in the approximately 130 validation repertoires.

Concerning this clone itself: Its antigen remains unknown.

V shed 5 bases and J shed 11 bases, with 15 bases lying between them. There are 12 residues in the CDR3. Germline V gene lookup returns CDR1 SGHVS and CDR2 FQNEAQ. The repertoire was sequenced with immunoSEQ multiplex PCR; TCRdb's copy has only in-frame clones and lacks some. Of fewer than 250,000 clones listed, about 87% are singletons. The origin of this receptor is a man aged 18 to 35 in good health and CMV-seronegative. Sequencing input: PBMCs. The chain is built from TRBV7-8 and TRBJ1-1; unclear D gene. CDR3 in amino acids: CASSPPRGEAFF. The CDR3 DNA sequence: TGTGCCAGCAGCCCACCCCGGGGAGAGGCTTTCTTT.